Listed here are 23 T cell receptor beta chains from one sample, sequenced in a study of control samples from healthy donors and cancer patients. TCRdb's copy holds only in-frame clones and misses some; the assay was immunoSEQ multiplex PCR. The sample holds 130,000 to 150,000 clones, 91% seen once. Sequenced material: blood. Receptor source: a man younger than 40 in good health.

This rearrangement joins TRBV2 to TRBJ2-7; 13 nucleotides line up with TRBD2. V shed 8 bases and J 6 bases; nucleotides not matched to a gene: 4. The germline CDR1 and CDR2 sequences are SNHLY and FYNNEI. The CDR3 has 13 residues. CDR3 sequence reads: CASGTSGEIEQYF. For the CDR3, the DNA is TGTGCCAGCGGGACTAGCGGGGAGATCGAGCAGTACTTC.

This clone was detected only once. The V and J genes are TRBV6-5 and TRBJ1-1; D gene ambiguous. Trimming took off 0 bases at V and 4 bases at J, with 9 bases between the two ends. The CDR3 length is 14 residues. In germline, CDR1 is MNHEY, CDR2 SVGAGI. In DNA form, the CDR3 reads TGTGCCAGCAGTTACTCGTGGGGTCTCACTGAAGCTTTCTTT. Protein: CASSYSWGLTEAFF.

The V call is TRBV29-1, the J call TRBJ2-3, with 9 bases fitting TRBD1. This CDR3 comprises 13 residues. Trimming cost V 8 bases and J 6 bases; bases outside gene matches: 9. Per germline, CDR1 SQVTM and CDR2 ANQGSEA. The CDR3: CSSQQGASDTQYF. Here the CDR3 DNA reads TGCAGCTCCCAACAGGGGGCATCTGATACGCAGTATTTT.

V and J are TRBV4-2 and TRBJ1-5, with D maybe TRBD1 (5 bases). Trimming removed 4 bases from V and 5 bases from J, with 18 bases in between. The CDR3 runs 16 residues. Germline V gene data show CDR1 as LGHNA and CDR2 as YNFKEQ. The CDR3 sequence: CASSRLGAGGDQPQHF. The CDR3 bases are TGTGCCAGCAGCCGCCTCGGGGCTGGGGGTGATCAGCCCCAGCATTTT.

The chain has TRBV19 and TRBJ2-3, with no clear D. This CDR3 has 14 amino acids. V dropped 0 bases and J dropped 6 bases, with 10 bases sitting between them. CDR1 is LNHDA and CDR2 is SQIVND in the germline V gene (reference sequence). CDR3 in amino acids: CASSIDGIADTQYF. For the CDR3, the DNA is TGTGCCAGTAGTATAGATGGAATTGCGGATACGCAGTATTTT.

CDR3 nucleotide sequence: TGTGCCAGCAGGGTGGTACTATCACCCCTCCACTTT. It specifies CASRVVLSPLHF. V usage is TRBV6-5 and J usage is TRBJ1-6; D unresolved. The CDR3 has 12 residues. Germline loops: CDR1 MNHEY, CDR2 SVGAGI. Trimming shortened V by 6 bases and J by 10 bases, and 10 bases separated the two germline ends.

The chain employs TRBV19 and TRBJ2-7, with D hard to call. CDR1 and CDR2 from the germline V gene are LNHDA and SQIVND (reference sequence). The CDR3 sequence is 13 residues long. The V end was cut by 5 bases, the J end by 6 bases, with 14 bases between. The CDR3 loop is CASSLGPRSEQYF. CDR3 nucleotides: TGTGCCAGTAGTCTAGGCCCTCGGAGCGAGCAGTACTTC.

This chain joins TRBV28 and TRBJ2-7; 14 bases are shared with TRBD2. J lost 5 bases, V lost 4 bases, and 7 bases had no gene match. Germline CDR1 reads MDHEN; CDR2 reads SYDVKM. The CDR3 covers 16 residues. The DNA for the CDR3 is TGTGCCAGCAGTTCCGGGACTAGCGGGGGCCGGAACGAGCAGTACTTC. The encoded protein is CASSSGTSGGRNEQYF.

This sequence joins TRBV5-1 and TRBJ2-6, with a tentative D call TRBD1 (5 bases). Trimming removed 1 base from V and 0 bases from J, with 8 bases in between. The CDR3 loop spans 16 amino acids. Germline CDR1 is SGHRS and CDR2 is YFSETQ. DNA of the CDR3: TGCGCCAGCAGCTTGATTAGGGGCTCTGGGGCCAACGTCCTGACTTTC. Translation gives CASSLIRGSGANVLTF.

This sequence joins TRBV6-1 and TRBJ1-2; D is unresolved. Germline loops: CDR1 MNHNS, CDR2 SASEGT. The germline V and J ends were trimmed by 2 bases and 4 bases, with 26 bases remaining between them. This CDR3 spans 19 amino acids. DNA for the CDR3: TGTGCCAGCAGTGAATTCGGGCGAATAGGACGGGGAGGATTCTATGGCTACACCTTC. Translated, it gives CASSEFGRIGRGGFYGYTF.

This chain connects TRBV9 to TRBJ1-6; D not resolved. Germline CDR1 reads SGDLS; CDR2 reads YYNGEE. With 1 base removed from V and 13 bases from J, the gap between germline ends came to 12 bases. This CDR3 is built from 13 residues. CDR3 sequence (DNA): TGTGCCAGCAGCGTACTGCAGAATGATCCCCTCCACTTT. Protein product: CASSVLQNDPLHF.

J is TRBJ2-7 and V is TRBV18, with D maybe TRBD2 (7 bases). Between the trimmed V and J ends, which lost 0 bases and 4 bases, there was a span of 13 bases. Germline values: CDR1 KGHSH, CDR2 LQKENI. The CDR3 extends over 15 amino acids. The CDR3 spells CASSPPGGARYEQYF. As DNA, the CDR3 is TGTGCCAGCTCACCACCGGGGGGGGCCAGATACGAGCAGTACTTC.

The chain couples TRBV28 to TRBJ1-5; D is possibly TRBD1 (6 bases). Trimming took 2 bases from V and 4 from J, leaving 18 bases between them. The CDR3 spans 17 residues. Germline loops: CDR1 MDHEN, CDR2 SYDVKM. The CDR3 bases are TGTGCCAGCAGTTTAGTGGGGGGGGCTGGGTATAATCAGCCCCAGCATTTT. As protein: CASSLVGGAGYNQPQHF. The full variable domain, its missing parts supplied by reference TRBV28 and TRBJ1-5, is DVKVTQSSRYLVKRTGEKVFLECVQDMDHENMFWYRQDPGLGLRLIYFSYDVKMKEKGDIPEGYSVSREKKERFSLILESASTNQTSMYLCASSLVGGAGYNQPQHFGDGTRLSIL.

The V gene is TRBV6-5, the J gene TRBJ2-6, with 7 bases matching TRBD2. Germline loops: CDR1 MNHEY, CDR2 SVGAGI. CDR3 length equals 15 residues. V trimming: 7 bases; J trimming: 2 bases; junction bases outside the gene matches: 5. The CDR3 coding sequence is TGTGCCAGCACCACCCGGGGGGCTGGGGCCAACGTCCTGACTTTC. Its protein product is CASTTRGAGANVLTF.

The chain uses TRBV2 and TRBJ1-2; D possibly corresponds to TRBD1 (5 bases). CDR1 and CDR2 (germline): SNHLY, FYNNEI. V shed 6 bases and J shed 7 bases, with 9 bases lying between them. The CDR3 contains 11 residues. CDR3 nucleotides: TGTGCCAGCAGCCCGGGGGGTGGCTACACCTTC. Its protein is CASSPGGGYTF.

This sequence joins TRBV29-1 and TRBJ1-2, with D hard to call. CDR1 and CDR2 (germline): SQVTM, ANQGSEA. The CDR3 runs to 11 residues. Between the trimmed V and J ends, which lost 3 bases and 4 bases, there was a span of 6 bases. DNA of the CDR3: TGCAGCGTTGACACTAGCTATGGCTACACCTTC. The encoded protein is CSVDTSYGYTF.

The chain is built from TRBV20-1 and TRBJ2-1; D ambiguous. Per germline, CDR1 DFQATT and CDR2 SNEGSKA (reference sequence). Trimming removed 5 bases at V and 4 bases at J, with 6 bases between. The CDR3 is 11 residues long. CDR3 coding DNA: TGCAGTGCTCCATCGTACAATGAGCAGTTCTTC. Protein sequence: CSAPSYNEQFF.

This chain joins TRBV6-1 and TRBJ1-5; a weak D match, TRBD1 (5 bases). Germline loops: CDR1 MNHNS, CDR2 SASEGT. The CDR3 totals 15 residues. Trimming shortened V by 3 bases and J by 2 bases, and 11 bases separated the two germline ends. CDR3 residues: CASSEPGMGNQPQHF. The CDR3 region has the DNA TGTGCCAGCAGTGAGCCAGGGATGGGCAATCAGCCCCAGCATTTT.

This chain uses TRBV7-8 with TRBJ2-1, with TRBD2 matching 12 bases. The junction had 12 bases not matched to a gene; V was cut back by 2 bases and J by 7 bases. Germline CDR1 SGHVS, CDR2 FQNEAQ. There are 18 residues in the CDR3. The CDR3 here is CASSLPPRWTSGENEQFF. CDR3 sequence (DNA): TGTGCCAGCAGCTTACCCCCTCGGTGGACTAGCGGGGAGAATGAGCAGTTCTTC.

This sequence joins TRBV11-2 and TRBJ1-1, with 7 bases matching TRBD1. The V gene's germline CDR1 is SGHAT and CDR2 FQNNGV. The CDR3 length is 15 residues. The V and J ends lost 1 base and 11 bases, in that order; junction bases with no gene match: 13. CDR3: CASSLGGRQGSDAFF. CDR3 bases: TGTGCCAGCAGCTTAGGGGGTCGACAGGGCTCAGATGCTTTCTTT. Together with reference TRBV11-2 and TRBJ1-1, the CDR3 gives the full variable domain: EAGVAQSPRYKIIEKRQSVAFWCNPISGHATLYWYQQILGQGPKLLIQFQNNGVVDDSQLPKDRFSAERLKGVDSTLKIQPAKLEDSAVYLCASSLGGRQGSDAFFGQGTRLTVV.

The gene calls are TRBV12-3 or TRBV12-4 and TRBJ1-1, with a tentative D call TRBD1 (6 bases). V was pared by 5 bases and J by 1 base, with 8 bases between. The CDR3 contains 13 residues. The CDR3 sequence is CASSPGQNTEAFF. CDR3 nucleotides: TGTGCCAGCAGTCCGGGACAGAACACTGAAGCTTTCTTT.

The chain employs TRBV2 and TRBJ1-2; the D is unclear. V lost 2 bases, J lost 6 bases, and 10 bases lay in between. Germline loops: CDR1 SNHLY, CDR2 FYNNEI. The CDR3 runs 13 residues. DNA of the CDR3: TGTGCCAGCAGTGAAAAGTTGATCGATGGCTACACCTTC. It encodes CASSEKLIDGYTF.

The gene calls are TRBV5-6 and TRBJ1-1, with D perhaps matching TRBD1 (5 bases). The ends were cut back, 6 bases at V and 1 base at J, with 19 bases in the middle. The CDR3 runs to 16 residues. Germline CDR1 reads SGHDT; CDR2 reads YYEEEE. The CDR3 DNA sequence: TGTGCCAGCATCGCCCAGGGTCGTTCTTCGAACACTGAAGCTTTCTTT. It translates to CASIAQGRSSNTEAFF.